This TCR beta chain is from a study of PD-1 blockade in classical Hodgkin lymphoma. Brentuximab vedotin exposure varied among the patients, all of whom had relapsed after autologous stem cell transplantation. The CD4+ T cells used were purified from thawed PBMCs through magnetic negative selection. Study findings and constraints: Individuals who commenced nivolumab within less than 1 year of ASCT were excluded.

TCRdb's copy holds only in-frame clones and misses some; the assay was immunoSEQ multiplex PCR. The sample carries about 15,000 clones, over 80% recorded once. On this clone: Its antigen is currently unknown.

The V gene end was trimmed by 5 bases and the J gene end by 5 bases; junction bases not matched to a gene: 6. Germline CDR1 SEHNR, CDR2 FQNEAQ (reference sequence). The CDR3 length is 15 residues. This receptor was taken from a human donor with classical Hodgkin lymphoma. The specimen was CD4+ T cells from blood, collected at baseline. The chain links TRBV7-9 to TRBJ2-5, with 12 positions matching TRBD1. The CDR3 spells CASSTGTGGRETQYF. CDR3 DNA sequence: TGTGCCAGCAGCACAGGGACAGGGGGCCGTGAGACCCAGTACTTC.